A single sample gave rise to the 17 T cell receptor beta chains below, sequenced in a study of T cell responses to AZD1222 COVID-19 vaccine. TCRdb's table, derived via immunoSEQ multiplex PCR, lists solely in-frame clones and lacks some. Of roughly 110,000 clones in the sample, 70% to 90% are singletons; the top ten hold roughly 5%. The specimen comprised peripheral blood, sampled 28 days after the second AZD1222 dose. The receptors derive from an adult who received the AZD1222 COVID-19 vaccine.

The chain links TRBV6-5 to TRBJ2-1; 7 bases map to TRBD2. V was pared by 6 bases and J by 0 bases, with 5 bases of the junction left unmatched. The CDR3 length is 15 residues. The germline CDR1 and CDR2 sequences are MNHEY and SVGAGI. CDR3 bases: TGTGCCAGCAGCGGGGGGACGGGCTCCTACAATGAGCAGTTCTTC. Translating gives CASSGGTGSYNEQFF.

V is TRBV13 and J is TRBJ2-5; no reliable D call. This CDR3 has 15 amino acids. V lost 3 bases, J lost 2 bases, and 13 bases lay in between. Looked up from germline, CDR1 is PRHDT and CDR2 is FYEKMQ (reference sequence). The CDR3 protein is CASSFSARDQETQYF. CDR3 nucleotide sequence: TGTGCCAGCAGCTTCTCGGCAAGGGATCAAGAGACCCAGTACTTC.

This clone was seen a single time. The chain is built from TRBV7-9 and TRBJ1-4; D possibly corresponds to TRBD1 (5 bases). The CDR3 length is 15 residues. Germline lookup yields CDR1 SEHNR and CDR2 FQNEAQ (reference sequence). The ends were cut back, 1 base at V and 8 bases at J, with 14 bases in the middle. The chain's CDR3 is CASSLVGRAEEKLFF. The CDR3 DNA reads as TGTGCCAGCAGCTTAGTCGGCAGGGCTGAGGAAAAACTGTTTTTT.

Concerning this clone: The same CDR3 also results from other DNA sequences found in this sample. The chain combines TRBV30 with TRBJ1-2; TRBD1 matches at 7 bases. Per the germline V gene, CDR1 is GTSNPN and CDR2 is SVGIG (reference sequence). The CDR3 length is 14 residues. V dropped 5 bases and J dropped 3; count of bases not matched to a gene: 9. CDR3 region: CAWSPGQGDYGYTF. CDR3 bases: TGTGCCTGGTCACCCGGGCAGGGGGACTATGGCTACACCTTC.

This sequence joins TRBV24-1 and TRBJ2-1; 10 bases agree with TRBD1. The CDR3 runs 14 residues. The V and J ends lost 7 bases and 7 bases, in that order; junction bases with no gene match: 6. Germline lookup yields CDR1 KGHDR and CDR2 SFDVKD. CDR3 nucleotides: TGTGCCACCAGGGATGACAGGGGGCGAAATGAGCAGTTCTTC. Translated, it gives CATRDDRGRNEQFF.

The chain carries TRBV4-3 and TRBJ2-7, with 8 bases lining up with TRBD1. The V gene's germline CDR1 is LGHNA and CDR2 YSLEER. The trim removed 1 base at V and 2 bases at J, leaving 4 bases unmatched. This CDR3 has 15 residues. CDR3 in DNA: TGCGCCAGCAGCCAAGGGACAGGGACTGCCTACGAGCAGTACTTC. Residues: CASSQGTGTAYEQYF.

This chain's CDR3 is CASSLSENTEAFF. CDR3 coding DNA: TGTGCCAGCAGTTTATCAGAGAACACTGAAGCTTTCTTT. This chain uses TRBV27 with TRBJ1-1; D is undetermined. Germline CDR1 is MNHEY and CDR2 is SMNVEV (reference sequence). This CDR3 region has 13 residues. Deletions cut 0 bases from V and 1 base from J, with 3 bases between.

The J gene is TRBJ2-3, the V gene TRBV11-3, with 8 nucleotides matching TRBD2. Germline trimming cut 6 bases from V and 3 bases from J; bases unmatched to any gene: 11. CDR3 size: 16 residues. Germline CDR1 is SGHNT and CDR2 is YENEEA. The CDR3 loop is CASSPSGGGMTDTQYF. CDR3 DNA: TGTGCCAGCAGTCCTTCCGGGGGGGGGATGACAGATACGCAGTATTTT.

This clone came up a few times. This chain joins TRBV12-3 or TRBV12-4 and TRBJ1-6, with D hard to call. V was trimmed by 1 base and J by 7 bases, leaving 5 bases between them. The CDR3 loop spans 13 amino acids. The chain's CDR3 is CASSLERNSPLHF. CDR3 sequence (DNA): TGTGCCAGCAGTTTAGAGCGGAATTCACCCCTCCACTTT.

The CDR3 sequence is CASRFGGRNTEAFF. The CDR3, as DNA: TGTGCCAGCAGATTCGGGGGCCGGAACACTGAAGCTTTCTTT. The chain is built from TRBV5-6 and TRBJ1-1, with D possibly TRBD1 on 6 matching bases. CDR3 length: 14 residues. The V gene's germline CDR1 is SGHDT and CDR2 YYEEEE. V gave up 5 bases and J gave up 1 base, with 12 bases separating them.

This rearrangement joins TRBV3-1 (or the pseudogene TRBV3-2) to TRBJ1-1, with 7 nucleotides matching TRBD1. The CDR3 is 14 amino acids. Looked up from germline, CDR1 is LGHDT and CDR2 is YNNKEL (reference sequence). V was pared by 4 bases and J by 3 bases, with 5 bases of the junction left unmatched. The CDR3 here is CASSRTTGHTEAFF. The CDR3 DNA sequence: TGTGCCAGCAGCCGCACGACAGGGCACACTGAAGCTTTCTTT.

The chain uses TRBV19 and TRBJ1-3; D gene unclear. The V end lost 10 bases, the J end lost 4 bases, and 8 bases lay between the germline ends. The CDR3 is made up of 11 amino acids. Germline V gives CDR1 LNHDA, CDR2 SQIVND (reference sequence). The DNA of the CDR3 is TGTGCCACCCCCCGCGGAAACACCATATATTTT. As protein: CATPRGNTIYF.

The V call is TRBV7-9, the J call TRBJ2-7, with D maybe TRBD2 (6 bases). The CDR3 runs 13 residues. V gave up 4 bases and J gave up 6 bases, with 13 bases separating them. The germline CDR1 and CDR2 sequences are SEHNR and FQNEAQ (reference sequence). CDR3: CASSSEGSLEQYF. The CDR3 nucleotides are TGTGCCAGCAGCTCGGAGGGCAGCCTCGAGCAGTACTTC.

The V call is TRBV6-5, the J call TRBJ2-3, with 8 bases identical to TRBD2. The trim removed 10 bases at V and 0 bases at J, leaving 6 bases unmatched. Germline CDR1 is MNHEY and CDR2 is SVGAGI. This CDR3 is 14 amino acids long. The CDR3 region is CATRLASSTDTQYF. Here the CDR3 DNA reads TGTGCCACCAGACTAGCGAGTAGCACAGATACGCAGTATTTT.

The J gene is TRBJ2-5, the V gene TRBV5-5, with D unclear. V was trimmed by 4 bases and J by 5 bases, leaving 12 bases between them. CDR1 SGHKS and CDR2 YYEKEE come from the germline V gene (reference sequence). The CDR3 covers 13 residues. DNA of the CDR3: TGTGCCAGCAGCCCGAGTGAGGTCGAGACCCAGTACTTC. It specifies CASSPSEVETQYF.

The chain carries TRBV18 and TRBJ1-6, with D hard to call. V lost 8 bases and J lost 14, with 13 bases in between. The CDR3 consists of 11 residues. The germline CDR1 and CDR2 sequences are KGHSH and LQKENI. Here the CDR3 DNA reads TGTGCCAGCACGCCCGGGAGGACCCTCCACTTT. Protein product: CASTPGRTLHF. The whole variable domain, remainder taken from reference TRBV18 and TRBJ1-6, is NAGVMQNPRHLVRRRGQEARLRCSPMKGHSHVYWYRQLPEEGLKFMVYLQKENIIDESGMPKERFSAEFPKEGPSILRIQQVVRGDSAAYFCASTPGRTLHFGNGTRLTVT.

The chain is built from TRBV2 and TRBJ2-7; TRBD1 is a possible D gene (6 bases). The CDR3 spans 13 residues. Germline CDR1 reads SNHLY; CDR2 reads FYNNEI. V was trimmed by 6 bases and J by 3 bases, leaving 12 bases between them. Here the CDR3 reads CASSRRGLYEQYF. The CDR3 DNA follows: TGTGCCAGCAGCCGCAGGGGTCTCTACGAGCAGTACTTC.